This T cell receptor (beta chain) was recovered during a study of control samples from healthy donors and cancer patients (dated by TCRdb to the early 2020s). The library came from the immunoSEQ multiplex PCR assay. TCRdb carries this immuneACCESS record with in-frame sequences only. Its versions omit some clonotypes, under half of them owing to an unresolved V gene in the studies checked, with the rest unexplained. A total of under 200,000 clones appear in this sample, 96% of them only once. Approximately 1% of the sample is in the top ten clones. Concerning this clone itself: The target of this receptor is not known. Qualities for individual bases were not recorded, and no much larger clone is one base off. Other DNA sequences in the same sample also yield this CDR3.

Taken from the germline V gene (reference sequence), the CDR1 and CDR2 loops are LNHDA and SQIVND. From the cysteine up to the phenylalanine, the CDR3 has a length of 17 residues. The CDR3 DNA has 51 bases and is translated from base 1. V drops 5 bases and J drops 0 bases, leaving 16 bases in between. The rearrangement combines TRBV19 with TRBJ1-4; the D gene is possibly TRBD1, with 6 bases matching. Source material: blood. This clonotype was sampled from a woman aged 25 to 39 in good health. The CDR3 has the sequence CASSSSGHPATNEKLFF. The sequence in DNA is TGTGCCAGTAGTTCCTCGGGACACCCGGCAACTAATGAAAAACTGTTTTTT.